This T cell receptor (beta chain) was recorded in a study of blood T cell repertoires in COVID-19. As for the study in general: Material from acute and convalescent COVID-19 was sourced from the United States, Italy and Spain.

Original data processing: From reference gene primer amplification, estimates of nucleated cell counts were derived. Data came from immunoSEQ multiplex PCR; TCRdb stores just in-frame clones and leaves some out. Clonal size and the V and J genes are those of that table, whereas D and trimming came from the DNA. The sample shows 150,000 or so clones, around 83% of them seen only once. This CDR3 has 15 amino acids. V lost 7 bases, J lost 0 bases, and 14 bases lay in between. The germline gives CDR1 SGHRS, CDR2 YFSETQ. The age range of participants was about 18 to 89 years, with residence in fewer than 25 US areas. Donors were grouped by their self-reported clinical history.

The chain combines TRBV5-1 with TRBJ1-3; a possible D gene is TRBD1 (5 bases). The TCR comes from a man between 50 and 59 years old who had recovered from COVID-19. Sample: PBMCs or T cells enriched from blood (not recorded which). CDR3 nucleotides: TGCGCCAGCCGCCCTTCAGGGAACTCTGGAAACACCATATATTTT. Translated, it gives CASRPSGNSGNTIYF.